What follows describes a single T cell receptor (beta chain). Its target is not known. Trimming removed 6 bases at V and 4 bases at J, with 10 bases between. Looked up from germline, CDR1 is LNHDA and CDR2 is SQIVND (reference sequence). The length of the CDR3 is 14 residues. While the first cohort had about 610 subjects, the donors belonged to the separate validation cohort of roughly 130 subjects. This entry comes from a study of cytomegalovirus exposure and HLA in healthy donors. Study results and limitations: The study designated 160 or so TCR beta chains cytomegalovirus-associated. Many donors carried some public TCRs, although rarity characterized most TCR sequences.

Sequencing was performed with immunoSEQ multiplex PCR; in TCRdb, only in-frame clones are kept and a portion is missing. The data contain about 280,000 clones, around nine tenths of them singletons. The TCR sequence derives from a young woman in good health and CMV-seronegative. Sequenced input: PBMCs. The V and J genes are TRBV19 and TRBJ2-6; possible D gene TRBD1, 5 bases. The CDR3 sequence: CASSQGAGANVLTF. The CDR3 DNA is TGTGCCAGTAGCCAGGGTGCCGGGGCCAACGTCCTGACTTTC.